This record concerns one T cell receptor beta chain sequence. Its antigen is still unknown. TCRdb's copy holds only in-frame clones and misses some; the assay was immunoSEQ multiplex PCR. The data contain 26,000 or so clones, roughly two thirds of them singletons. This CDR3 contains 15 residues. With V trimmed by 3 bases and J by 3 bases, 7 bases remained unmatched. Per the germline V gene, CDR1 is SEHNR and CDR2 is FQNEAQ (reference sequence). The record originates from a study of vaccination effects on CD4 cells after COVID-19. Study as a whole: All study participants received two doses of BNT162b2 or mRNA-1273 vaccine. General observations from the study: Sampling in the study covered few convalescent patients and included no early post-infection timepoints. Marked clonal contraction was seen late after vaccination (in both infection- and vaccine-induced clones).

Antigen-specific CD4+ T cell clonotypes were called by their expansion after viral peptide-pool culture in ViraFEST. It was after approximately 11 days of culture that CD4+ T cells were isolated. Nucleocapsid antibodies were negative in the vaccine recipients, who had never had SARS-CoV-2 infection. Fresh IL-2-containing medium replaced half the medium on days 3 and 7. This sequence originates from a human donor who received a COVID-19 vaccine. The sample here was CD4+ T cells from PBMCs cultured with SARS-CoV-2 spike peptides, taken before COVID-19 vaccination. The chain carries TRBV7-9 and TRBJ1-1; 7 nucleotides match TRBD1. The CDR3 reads CASSFSLTGDTEAFF. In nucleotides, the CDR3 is TGTGCCAGCAGCTTTAGCCTAACAGGGGACACTGAAGCTTTCTTT.